This is a list of T cell receptor beta chains from one sample in a study of CD8+ T cells in alopecia areata. Assay used: immunoSEQ multiplex PCR; TCRdb lists only in-frame clones, some missing. The sample has 13,000 to 15,000 clones, over 55% seen once. This specimen consisted of skin, obtained at week 0. The receptors here all came from a human donor with alopecia areata. Each CDR3 is given with its conserved first and last residue. The D gene is left open where the match is weak. Clone size, where shown, is once, few, many, or a class for clones that have expanded.

size: NA; V: TRBV30; D: TRBD1; length: 15; J: TRBJ2-7; DNA: TGTGCCTGGAGTGCGCCCGGGACAGGGTTCTACGAGCAGTACTTC; CDR3: CAWSAPGTGFYEQYF
size: NA; V: TRBV5-4; D: TRBD1; length: 15; J: TRBJ2-7; DNA: TGTGCCAGCAGCTTGACAGGGGAGCGGTCCTACGAGCAGTACTTC; CDR3: CASSLTGERSYEQYF
size: NA; V: TRBV12-5; D: NA; length: 17; J: TRBJ1-1; DNA: TGTGCTAGTGGTTTGGTACAATTTTTACTTGGGGGCCCTGAAGCTTTCTTT; CDR3: CASGLVQFLLGGPEAFF
size: NA; V: TRBV5-4; D: NA; length: 12; J: TRBJ2-1; DNA: TGTGCCAGCAGCAAGGAGGGAAGAGAGCAGTTCTTC; CDR3: CASSKEGREQFF
size: once; V: TRBV7-9; D: TRBD1; length: 17; J: TRBJ1-4; DNA: TGTGCCAGCAGCTCTAGGGGACAGGGTCGTAATAATGAAAAACTGTTTTTT; CDR3: CASSSRGQGRNNEKLFF
size: NA; V: TRBV4-3; D: NA; length: 15; J: TRBJ2-5; DNA: TGCGCCAGCAGCCAAGATTGGGCGGGCCAAGAGACCCAGTACTTC; CDR3: CASSQDWAGQETQYF
size: few; V: TRBV7-2; D: NA; length: 16; J: TRBJ1-4; DNA: TGTGCCAGCAGCTCACCCCCCGGGGGTGGGAATGAAAAACTGTTTTTT; CDR3: CASSSPPGGGNEKLFF
size: NA; V: TRBV11-3; D: NA; length: 15; J: TRBJ2-1; DNA: TGTGCCAGCAGCTTGGACGTCAGCTCCTACAATGAGCAGTTCTTC; CDR3: CASSLDVSSYNEQFF
size: few; V: TRBV19; D: TRBD1; length: 14; J: TRBJ1-5; DNA: TGTGCCAGTAGGGGGACAGGATACAATCAGCCCCAGCATTTT; CDR3: CASRGTGYNQPQHF
size: NA; V: TRBV27; D: NA; length: 13; J: TRBJ1-1; DNA: TGTGCCAGCAGTCTTAACAGGGTTACTGAAGCTTTCTTT; CDR3: CASSLNRVTEAFF
size: NA; V: TRBV11-2; D: NA; length: 12; J: TRBJ1-6; DNA: TGTGCCAGCAGCTTCACACTAGCACCCCTCCACTTT; CDR3: CASSFTLAPLHF
size: few; V: TRBV6-5; D: NA; length: 15; J: TRBJ1-2; DNA: TGTGCCAGCAGCCCTCAGGGCCTGGGGAACTATGGCTACACCTTC; CDR3: CASSPQGLGNYGYTF
size: NA; V: TRBV19; D: NA; length: 16; J: TRBJ1-2; DNA: TGTGCCAGTAGCCCAACTACTGCAGGTAGCCTCGGGGGCTACACCTTC; CDR3: CASSPTTAGSLGGYTF
size: NA; V: TRBV7-8; D: NA; length: 14; J: TRBJ2-5; DNA: TGTGCCAGCAGCTTAGTGGGGATTACGGGGACCCAGTACTTC; CDR3: CASSLVGITGTQYF
size: NA; V: TRBV27; D: NA; length: 14; J: TRBJ1-2; DNA: TGTGCCAGCGGGGATTTACAGGGTTACTATGGCTACACCTTC; CDR3: CASGDLQGYYGYTF
size: NA; V: TRBV5-1; D: NA; length: 14; J: TRBJ1-2; DNA: TGCGCCAGCAGCTTGGTTCGGCGAAACTATGGCTACACCTTC; CDR3: CASSLVRRNYGYTF
size: NA; V: TRBV2; D: NA; length: 13; J: TRBJ1-1; DNA: TGTGCCAGCAGGCCACAACGGAACACTGAAGCTTTCTTT; CDR3: CASRPQRNTEAFF
size: NA; V: TRBV4-2; D: TRBD1; length: 17; J: TRBJ2-5; DNA: TGTGCCAGCAGCCAAGATCTCGCGGGACAGGGAGGGGAGACCCAGTACTTC; CDR3: CASSQDLAGQGGETQYF
size: NA; V: TRBV27; D: TRBD2; length: 16; J: TRBJ2-2; DNA: TGTGCCAGCAGTTTGACTAGCGGGTTCGTTACCGGGGAGCTGTTTTTT; CDR3: CASSLTSGFVTGELFF
size: once; V: TRBV5-1; D: NA; length: 15; J: TRBJ2-6; DNA: TGCGCCAGCAGCTTGGGCGGAGTTGGGGCCAACGTCCTGACTTTC; CDR3: CASSLGGVGANVLTF
size: large; V: TRBV7-9; D: TRBD2; length: 16; J: TRBJ2-5; DNA: TGTGCCAGCAGTCGGGTAACTAGCGGAGAACAAGAGACCCAGTACTTC; CDR3: CASSRVTSGEQETQYF
size: NA; V: TRBV7-2; D: NA; length: 18; J: TRBJ1-6; DNA: TGTGCCAGCAGCTTAGCTTCCCCCCCCAGGCCCCTACATTCACCCCTCCACTTT; CDR3: CASSLASPPRPLHSPLHF